One and the same sample provided the 28 T cell receptor beta chains below, sequenced in a study of control samples from healthy donors and cancer patients (dated by TCRdb to about 2020). Library generation was performed with the immunoSEQ multiplex PCR assay. The clones in this table, taken by TCRdb from immuneACCESS, are in-frame only. Not every clone is retained; where verified, under half of the shortfall comes from an unresolved V gene, and the cause of the rest is unknown. The sample table records approximately 190,000 clones. Roughly 2% of the sample goes to the ten largest clones. The sequenced material came from blood. The source is a woman aged 25 to 39 in good health.

The V and J genes are TRBV28 and TRBJ2-3; 11 positions agree with TRBD1. The CDR3 runs 14 residues. J was trimmed by 7 bases and V by 3 bases; bases with no gene match: 3. Germline V lookup: CDR1 MDHEN, CDR2 SYDVKM. The chain's CDR3 is CASSFGQGANTQYF. The CDR3 bases are TGTGCCAGCAGTTTCGGACAGGGGGCAAATACGCAGTATTTT.

The chain joins TRBV4-2 to TRBJ1-3; 9 nucleotides line up with TRBD1. Germline lookup yields CDR1 LGHNA and CDR2 YNFKEQ. This CDR3 contains 15 residues. The ends lost 10 bases at V and 0 bases at J; junction bases unmatched: 7. CDR3 coding DNA: TGTGCCACCACAGGGGGCTTAAGCTCTGGAAACACCATATATTTT. Protein sequence: CATTGGLSSGNTIYF.

The V gene is TRBV21-1, the J gene TRBJ1-5. TRBV21-1 is a recognized pseudogene. This CDR3 has 13 residues. Written as DNA, the CDR3 is TGTGCCAGCAGCTCCACCAAAGAAATTCCCCAGCATTTT. Translated, it gives CASSSTKEIPQHF.

The CDR3 DNA sequence: TGTGCCAGCAGCAAACCGGAAGGCAGACTAGCGGGGGGACCAGATACGCAGTATTTT. Translated, it gives CASSKPEGRLAGGPDTQYF. The chain has TRBV21-1 and TRBJ2-3; TRBD2 was called by the table and not checked on the DNA. TRBV21-1 is shown as a pseudogene. The CDR3 consists of 19 residues.

The genes are TRBV11-2 and TRBJ2-1; possible D gene TRBD1, 6 bases. Trimming pared 0 bases from V and 10 bases from J, leaving 13 bases between. The CDR3 runs 14 residues. CDR1 and CDR2 from the germline V gene are SGHAT and FQNNGV. The CDR3 DNA sequence: TGTGCCAGCAGCTTAGATACAGGGCCGCGGGAGCAGTTCTTC. It specifies CASSLDTGPREQFF.

The chain is built from TRBV28 and TRBJ2-3, with a possible D match to TRBD1 (6 bases). The CDR3 runs 16 residues. CDR1 and CDR2 (germline): MDHEN, SYDVKM. V was cut by 1 base and J by 3 bases, with 14 bases left in between. DNA for the CDR3: TGTGCCAGCAGTTTATTCAGGGGTGGGGGTACAGATACGCAGTATTTT. This sequence encodes CASSLFRGGGTDTQYF.

The chain recombines TRBV7-2 with TRBJ2-3, with a possible D match to TRBD2 (6 bases). V shed 5 bases and J shed 2 bases, with 8 bases lying between them. This CDR3 contains 13 residues. Per the germline V gene, CDR1 is SGHTA and CDR2 is FQGNSA. The CDR3 DNA reads TGTGCCAGCAGCAGGGACTTCACAGATACGCAGTATTTT. This codes for CASSRDFTDTQYF. The full variable domain, completed using reference TRBV7-2 and TRBJ2-3, is GAGVSQSPSNKVTEKGKDVELRCDPISGHTALYWYRQSLGQGLEFLIYFQGNSAPDKSGLPSDRFSAERTGGSVSTLTIQRTQQEDSAVYLCASSRDFTDTQYFGPGTRLTVL.

The rearrangement links TRBV11-2 to TRBJ1-5; D not certain. V was shortened by 5 bases and J by 5 bases, with 7 bases between the two germline ends. This CDR3 has 12 amino acids. CDR1 and CDR2 (germline): SGHAT, FQNNGV. CDR3 loop: CASSPSDQPQHF. The CDR3, as DNA: TGTGCCAGCAGCCCCTCCGATCAGCCCCAGCATTTT. Drawing the rest from reference TRBV11-2 and TRBJ1-5, the complete variable domain is EAGVAQSPRYKIIEKRQSVAFWCNPISGHATLYWYQQILGQGPKLLIQFQNNGVVDDSQLPKDRFSAERLKGVDSTLKIQPAKLEDSAVYLCASSPSDQPQHFGDGTRLSIL.

CDR3 nucleotide sequence: TGTGCCAGTAGTATATCACAAGCAACTAATGAAAAACTGTTTTTT. Encoded protein: CASSISQATNEKLFF. The J gene is TRBJ1-4, the V gene TRBV19; D remains unclear. Germline CDR1 and CDR2: LNHDA and SQIVND (reference sequence). This CDR3 has 15 residues. Between the trimmed V and J ends, which lost 2 bases and 0 bases, there was a span of 7 bases.

The chain couples TRBV28 to TRBJ1-5; possibly TRBD1 for D (5 bases). Trimming cost V 0 bases and J 7 bases, with 10 bases left between them. The CDR3 has 14 residues. CDR1 and CDR2 (germline): MDHEN, SYDVKM. CDR3 in DNA: TGTGCCAGCAGTTTATGGGGGGGGGACCAGCCCCAGCATTTT. Translation gives CASSLWGGDQPQHF.

This chain joins TRBV29-1 and TRBJ2-7; the D gene is possibly TRBD1 (5 bases). V was clipped by 4 bases and J by 6 bases, with 16 bases between them. Germline CDR1 is SQVTM and CDR2 is ANQGSEA. This CDR3 is 13 amino acids long. For the CDR3, the DNA is TGCAGCGTTGGGCCCCTAACAGGTACCGAGCAGTACTTC. Its translation: CSVGPLTGTEQYF.

The chain is built from TRBV6-5 and TRBJ2-7; possibly TRBD1 for D (5 bases). Germline V lookup: CDR1 MNHEY, CDR2 SVGAGI. The CDR3 has 14 amino acids. Trimming left V 2 bases short and J 5 bases short, with 13 bases between. This CDR3 is CASSYRRQSHEQYF. CDR3 nucleotides: TGTGCCAGCAGTTACCGAAGACAGTCCCACGAGCAGTACTTC.

The chain uses TRBV5-1 and TRBJ2-4, with 8 bases identical to TRBD1. CDR1 and CDR2 (germline): SGHRS, YFSETQ. This CDR3 is built from 14 residues. V was clipped by 3 bases and J by 8 bases; unmatched bases: 7. Here the CDR3 reads CASSSTGGRDIQYF. CDR3 nucleotide sequence: TGCGCCAGCAGCTCAACAGGGGGACGGGACATTCAGTACTTC.

This chain links TRBV13 with TRBJ1-4; no reliable D call. Trimming left V 2 bases short and J 3 bases short, with 16 bases between. The CDR3 has 17 amino acids. The V gene's germline CDR1 is PRHDT and CDR2 FYEKMQ (reference sequence). This CDR3 is CASSLRRGPIANEKLFF. As DNA, the CDR3 is TGTGCCAGCAGCTTACGGCGCGGGCCTATAGCTAATGAAAAACTGTTTTTT.

The chain combines TRBV27 with TRBJ2-1, with D maybe TRBD2 (5 bases). There are 12 residues in the CDR3. V gave up 2 bases and J gave up 8 bases, with 7 bases separating them. Looked up from germline, CDR1 is MNHEY and CDR2 is SMNVEV (reference sequence). For the CDR3, the DNA is TGTGCCAGCAGTTTAACCGGGGATGAGCAGTTCTTC. The encoded protein is CASSLTGDEQFF.

The chain combines TRBV28 with TRBJ2-3, with 7 bases that match TRBD1. Germline loops: CDR1 MDHEN, CDR2 SYDVKM. V was pared by 6 bases and J by 2 bases, with 5 bases of the junction left unmatched. This CDR3 comprises 14 residues. CDR3 nucleotides: TGTGCCAGCAGAAAGACAGGGATCACAGATACGCAGTATTTT. Protein sequence: CASRKTGITDTQYF.

The rearrangement links TRBV19 to TRBJ1-1; TRBD1 might be the D (5 bases). Germline V lookup: CDR1 LNHDA, CDR2 SQIVND (reference sequence). This CDR3 has 12 amino acids. V was cut by 5 bases and J by 1 base, with 5 bases left in between. CDR3 nucleotides: TGTGCCAGTAGTCAGGGGAACACTGAAGCTTTCTTT. It encodes CASSQGNTEAFF.

V usage is TRBV3-1 (or the pseudogene TRBV3-2) and J usage is TRBJ2-1; 8 nucleotides match TRBD1. Germline CDR1 LGHDT, CDR2 YNNKEL (reference sequence). The length of the CDR3 is 17 residues. V lost 1 base and J lost 7; bases outside the gene matches: 12. The CDR3 sequence: CASSQAGTGLSGNEQFF. In nucleotides, the CDR3 is TGTGCCAGCAGCCAAGCCGGGACAGGCTTAAGTGGTAATGAGCAGTTCTTC.

This rearrangement joins TRBV5-4 to TRBJ2-1; 8 nucleotides align to TRBD2. The J segment lost 1 base and the V segment lost 5 bases, leaving 5 bases of the junction unmatched. CDR1 is SGHNT, CDR2 YYREEE, per germline (reference sequence). The CDR3 covers 15 residues. The CDR3 nucleotides are TGTGCCAGCAGTGATCGGGGGGGTTCCTACAATGAGCAGTTCTTC. It codes for CASSDRGGSYNEQFF.

The V gene is TRBV7-9, the J gene TRBJ2-2, with 7 bases aligning to TRBD1. CDR3 size: 15 residues. V shed 3 bases, J shed 5 bases, and the junction held 6 bases outside the gene matches. CDR1 and CDR2 (germline): SEHNR, FQNEAQ (reference sequence). The CDR3 bases are TGTGCCAGCAGCTTGAGACAGGGTCTTACCGGGGAGCTGTTTTTT. Amino acid sequence: CASSLRQGLTGELFF.

This chain joins TRBV7-9 and TRBJ1-2; 8 bases are shared with TRBD1. The length of the CDR3 is 14 residues. With V trimmed by 6 bases and J by 6 bases, 9 bases remained unmatched. Germline CDR1 reads SEHNR; CDR2 reads FQNEAQ (reference sequence). CDR3 sequence (DNA): TGTGCCAGCAGGCACCGGACAGGGTTCGATGGCTACACCTTC. Residues: CASRHRTGFDGYTF.

DNA for the CDR3: TGCGCCAGCAGCTTGGGGGGGGCTCGGTCGGAGGAGCAGTACTTC. This translates into CASSLGGARSEEQYF. V is TRBV5-1 and J is TRBJ2-7, with D perhaps matching TRBD1 or TRBD2 (6 bases each). The CDR3 totals 15 residues. Per germline, CDR1 SGHRS and CDR2 YFSETQ. Trimming took off 0 bases at V and 7 bases at J, with 17 bases between the two ends.

The V call is TRBV6-1, the J call TRBJ1-5; a possible D gene is TRBD1 (5 bases). The germline gives CDR1 MNHNS, CDR2 SASEGT. V was cut by 1 base and J by 3 bases, with 19 bases left in between. The CDR3 runs 18 residues. Written as DNA, the CDR3 is TGTGCCAGCAGTGAAGGGGTCAGGGATTACCCCCCCAATCAGCCCCAGCATTTT. This translates into CASSEGVRDYPPNQPQHF.

The chain combines TRBV2 with TRBJ1-5; perhaps TRBD1 as D (5 bases). This CDR3 contains 14 residues. Trimming stripped 0 bases from V and 2 bases from J, with 5 bases between. Per germline, CDR1 SNHLY and CDR2 FYNNEI. The CDR3: CASSEAGGNQPQHF. The CDR3 DNA reads TGTGCCAGCAGTGAAGCAGGGGGCAATCAGCCCCAGCATTTT. The variable domain in full, with the rest retrieved from reference TRBV2 and TRBJ1-5, is EPEVTQTPSHQVTQMGQEVILRCVPISNHLYFYWYRQILGQKVEFLVSFYNNEISEKSEIFDDQFSVERPDGSNFTLKIRSTKLEDSAMYFCASSEAGGNQPQHFGDGTRLSIL.

The chain joins TRBV11-2 to TRBJ2-3; D is perhaps TRBD2 (5 bases). This CDR3 has 16 amino acids. Trimming took 5 bases from V and 2 from J, leaving 17 bases between them. Looked up from germline, CDR1 is SGHAT and CDR2 is FQNNGV. CDR3 region: CASSHVRGLYTDTQYF. CDR3 coding DNA: TGTGCCAGCAGCCACGTACGCGGACTCTACACAGATACGCAGTATTTT.

The chain couples TRBV19 to TRBJ2-3; possibly TRBD1 for D (6 bases). The V and J ends lost 5 bases and 2 bases respectively, with 23 bases between them. The CDR3 length is 18 residues. The germline CDR1 and CDR2 sequences are LNHDA and SQIVND (reference sequence). In nucleotides, the CDR3 is TGTGCCAGTAGTTTCTCCGGGACACTACTTCCACCCACAGATACGCAGTATTTT. Translation: CASSFSGTLLPPTDTQYF.

V gene TRBV2 combines with J gene TRBJ1-3; D not resolved. Trimming took off 6 bases at V and 2 bases at J, with 8 bases between the two ends. The CDR3 totals 13 residues. Germline CDR1 is SNHLY and CDR2 is FYNNEI. CDR3 nucleotides: TGTGCCAGCAGACGGAGAGCTGGAAACACCATATATTTT. Residues: CASRRRAGNTIYF.

The gene calls are TRBV5-1 and TRBJ1-2, with D perhaps TRBD1 (5 bases). Germline V gives CDR1 SGHRS, CDR2 YFSETQ. V was cut by 2 bases and J by 0 bases, with 11 bases left in between. The length of the CDR3 is 15 residues. This chain's CDR3 is CASSLSLGANYGYTF. CDR3 nucleotides: TGCGCCAGCAGCTTAAGCCTAGGGGCTAACTATGGCTACACCTTC. Full variable domain (rest looked up from reference TRBV5-1 and TRBJ1-2): KAGVTQTPRYLIKTRGQQVTLSCSPISGHRSVSWYQQTPGQGLQFLFEYFSETQRNKGNFPGRFSGRQFSNSRSEMNVSTLELGDSALYLCASSLSLGANYGYTFGSGTRLTVV.